These 28 T cell receptor beta chains were all obtained from the same sample, sequenced in a study of OX40 agonist ivuxolimab in advanced cancers. The method was the immunoSEQ multiplex PCR assay. TCRdb stores this immuneACCESS table with in-frame sequences only. Part of the clones is absent; in the studies checked, under half of the shortfall reflects unresolved V genes, and no reason is known for the rest. The sample includes tens of thousands of clones, with 92% observed a single time. The top ten clonotypes cover 6.5% to 9.5% of the sample. The sequencing here drew on CD4+ or CD8+ T cells sorted from blood, taken in a trial of the OX40 agonist ivuxolimab. Receptors were obtained from an adult with an advanced solid tumor such as melanoma, head and neck, liver or kidney cancer.

The chain recombines TRBV7-9 with TRBJ1-3; D might be TRBD1 (6 bases). V was clipped by 4 bases and J by 3 bases, with 10 bases between them. The germline V gene encodes CDR1 SEHNR and CDR2 FQNEAQ (reference sequence). The CDR3 contains 14 residues. This CDR3 reads CASSYPDSGNTIYF. The CDR3 nucleotides are TGTGCCAGCAGCTACCCGGACAGTGGAAACACCATATATTTT.

The rearrangement uses TRBV6-6 and TRBJ2-5, with TRBD1 matching 7 bases. CDR1 and CDR2 (germline): MNHNY, SVGAGI (reference sequence). This CDR3 is 14 amino acids long. V lost 0 bases and J lost 4; bases outside the gene matches: 2. The CDR3 nucleotides are TGTGCCAGCAGTTACTCGACAGGGAGAGAGACCCAGTACTTC. This sequence encodes CASSYSTGRETQYF.

The chain is built from TRBV5-6 and TRBJ2-1, with no clear D. Germline V gives CDR1 SGHDT, CDR2 YYEEEE. Trimming cost V 0 bases and J 3 bases, with 7 bases left between them. This CDR3 has 14 residues. CDR3 in amino acids: CASSLAGDYNEQFF. For the CDR3, the DNA is TGTGCCAGCAGCTTGGCAGGAGACTACAATGAGCAGTTCTTC.

The chain combines TRBV27 with TRBJ2-1; D possibly matches TRBD1 or TRBD2 (5 bases each). The CDR3 spans 16 residues. The germline V and J ends were trimmed by 2 bases and 2 bases, with 13 bases remaining between them. Germline V lookup: CDR1 MNHEY, CDR2 SMNVEV (reference sequence). CDR3 nucleotide sequence: TGTGCCAGCAGTTTACGTAGCCTGGGGGCCTACAATGAGCAGTTCTTC. It translates to CASSLRSLGAYNEQFF.

The chain carries TRBV7-9 and TRBJ2-7; 7 bases agree with TRBD2. Germline CDR1 and CDR2: SEHNR and FQNEAQ (reference sequence). The CDR3 is 15 residues long. Trimming at V came to 2 bases and at J to 0 bases, leaving 4 bases not matched to a gene. The DNA for the CDR3 is TGTGCCAGCAGCTTACCGCGCGGGAGCTCCTACGAGCAGTACTTC. This gives the protein CASSLPRGSSYEQYF.

The chain has TRBV7-2 and TRBJ2-1, with D hard to call. The ends were cut back, 2 bases at V and 0 bases at J, with 5 bases in the middle. CDR1 and CDR2 (germline): SGHTA, FQGNSA. CDR3 length equals 14 residues. The CDR3 nucleotides read TGTGCCAGCAGCTTATTGAGCTCCTACAATGAGCAGTTCTTC. Translated: CASSLLSSYNEQFF.

This sequence joins TRBV19 and TRBJ2-7; 9 nucleotides match TRBD1. Trimming took 6 bases from V and 7 from J; bases not matched to a gene: 10. This CDR3 comprises 14 residues. CDR1 is LNHDA, CDR2 SQIVND, per germline (reference sequence). The CDR3: CASSLGQGFGEQYF. The CDR3 coding sequence is TGTGCCAGTAGCCTCGGACAGGGGTTTGGGGAGCAGTACTTC.

This chain links TRBV13 with TRBJ1-4; no clear D. CDR3 length: 12 residues. Germline V gene data show CDR1 as PRHDT and CDR2 as FYEKMQ (reference sequence). Between the trimmed V and J ends, which lost 5 bases and 7 bases, there was a span of 8 bases. The CDR3 DNA reads TGTGCCAGCAGCCCAGGCGGTGAAAAACTGTTTTTT. Protein: CASSPGGEKLFF. Looking up the rest from reference TRBV13 and TRBJ1-4 gives the full variable domain: AAGVIQSPRHLIKEKRETATLKCYPIPRHDTVYWYQQGPGQDPQFLISFYEKMQSDKGSIPDRFSAQQFSDYHSELNMSSLELGDSALYFCASSPGGEKLFFGSGTQLSVL.

The genes are TRBV9 and TRBJ2-1; 10 bases align to TRBD2. The V gene end was trimmed by 3 bases and the J gene end by 4 bases; junction bases not matched to a gene: 4. Per the germline V gene, CDR1 is SGDLS and CDR2 is YYNGEE. The CDR3 runs 15 residues. DNA for the CDR3: TGTGCCAGCAGCGACAGCGGGGGGGCGTACAATGAGCAGTTCTTC. Amino acids: CASSDSGGAYNEQFF.

This chain connects TRBV19 to TRBJ1-2; tentatively, D is TRBD1 (5 bases). The V and J ends lost 6 bases and 6 bases respectively, with 17 bases between them. CDR1 and CDR2 from the germline V gene are LNHDA and SQIVND (reference sequence). The CDR3 is 14 residues long. The chain's CDR3 is CASSDRPAIHGYTF. The CDR3 DNA is TGTGCCAGTAGCGACAGACCAGCGATACATGGCTACACCTTC.

The V and J genes are TRBV7-9 and TRBJ1-5, with D perhaps matching TRBD1 (6 bases). With 1 base removed from V and 8 bases from J, the gap between germline ends came to 15 bases. The CDR3 runs to 15 residues. Germline assignment: CDR1 SEHNR and CDR2 FQNEAQ (reference sequence). CDR3 nucleotide sequence: TGTGCCAGCAGCTTAGTCGGAGGGGGTTGGGAGCCCCAGCATTTT. Translated, it gives CASSLVGGGWEPQHF.

This chain uses TRBV10-1 with TRBJ2-7, with D perhaps matching TRBD1 (6 bases). Germline loops: CDR1 WNHNN, CDR2 SYGVQD (reference sequence). V lost 0 bases and J 0 bases, leaving 9 bases between the germline ends. This CDR3 contains 15 residues. CDR3 amino acids: CASSESPGASYEQYF. CDR3 coding DNA: TGCGCCAGCAGTGAGTCTCCAGGGGCCTCCTACGAGCAGTACTTC.

The chain is built from TRBV10-3 and TRBJ1-2; D might be TRBD1 (5 bases). Deletions cut 7 bases from V and 1 base from J, with 10 bases between. CDR3 length equals 13 residues. Germline V gene data show CDR1 as ENHRY and CDR2 as SYGVKD. The DNA for the CDR3 is TGTGCCATCACCACGACAGATAACTATGGCTACACCTTC. Protein product: CAITTTDNYGYTF.

This CDR3 reads CASSRPPYEQYF. The CDR3, as DNA: TGTGCCAGTTCCCGTCCCCCCTACGAGCAGTACTTC. V is TRBV13 and J is TRBJ2-7; D is undetermined. Germline V gene data show CDR1 as PRHDT and CDR2 as FYEKMQ (reference sequence). The CDR3 sequence is 12 residues long. V lost 9 bases to trimming and J lost 2 bases, with 11 bases between them.

Only one count was recorded for this clone. The chain carries TRBV6-1 and TRBJ2-7, with D perhaps TRBD1 (5 bases). Germline V gene lookup returns CDR1 MNHNS and CDR2 SASEGT. This CDR3 contains 14 residues. Trimming removed 1 base from V and 2 bases from J, with 9 bases in between. Written as DNA, the CDR3 is TGTGCCAGCAGTGAAGGGGAAGGGGCCTACGAGCAGTACTTC. This encodes CASSEGEGAYEQYF.

The CDR3 sequence is CASSLSNSPLHF. In DNA form, the CDR3 reads TGTGCCAGCAGCTTAAGCAACTCACCCCTCCACTTT. The J gene is TRBJ1-6, the V gene TRBV13; unclear D gene. This CDR3 comprises 12 residues. V was trimmed by 2 bases and J by 10 bases, leaving 6 bases between them. Per germline, CDR1 PRHDT and CDR2 FYEKMQ (reference sequence).

V gene TRBV9 combines with J gene TRBJ2-3, with D maybe TRBD1 (6 bases). This CDR3 region has 16 residues. V was trimmed by 0 bases and J by 0 bases, leaving 11 bases between them. Germline CDR1 reads SGDLS; CDR2 reads YYNGEE. CDR3 amino acids: CASSVGTVPSTDTQYF. The CDR3 DNA reads TGTGCCAGCAGCGTAGGGACAGTACCTAGCACAGATACGCAGTATTTT.

This chain links TRBV19 with TRBJ1-1, with D perhaps matching TRBD1 (6 bases). CDR3 size: 15 residues. V was shortened by 3 bases and J by 5 bases, with 16 bases between the two germline ends. CDR1 LNHDA and CDR2 SQIVND come from the germline V gene (reference sequence). The CDR3 loop reads CASSMSGGRITEAFF. The CDR3 region has the DNA TGTGCCAGTAGTATGTCGGGGGGGCGCATTACTGAAGCTTTCTTT.

This clone was counted a few times. V and J are TRBV5-1 and TRBJ1-2; D is perhaps TRBD1 (5 bases). The CDR3 loop spans 19 amino acids. The V gene lost 0 bases and the J gene lost 1 base, with 22 bases spanning the gap. Germline lookup yields CDR1 SGHRS and CDR2 YFSETQ. The CDR3: CASSLAGSWGIHYNYGYTF. CDR3 in DNA: TGCGCCAGCAGCTTGGCCGGATCCTGGGGGATTCACTATAACTATGGCTACACCTTC.

The rearrangement uses TRBV4-1 and TRBJ2-7; D gene uncertain. V gave up 1 base and J gave up 1 base, with 8 bases separating them. CDR3 length equals 14 residues. CDR1 is MGHRA and CDR2 is YSYEKL in the germline V gene. Here the CDR3 DNA reads TGCGCCAGCAGCCAAGTTGGAGAGTCCTACGAGCAGTACTTC. Protein: CASSQVGESYEQYF.

The chain carries TRBV5-1 and TRBJ2-7; 8 nucleotides line up with TRBD1. The CDR3 covers 15 residues. The germline V gene encodes CDR1 SGHRS and CDR2 YFSETQ. Trimming cost V 5 bases and J 2 bases; bases outside gene matches: 9. This chain's CDR3 is CASSSTGTGTYEQYF. CDR3 sequence (DNA): TGCGCCAGCAGTTCGACCGGGACAGGAACCTACGAGCAGTACTTC.

V is TRBV11-2 and J is TRBJ1-2; D is uncertain. Germline V CDR1 and CDR2: SGHAT, FQNNGV. The CDR3 contains 12 residues. V was shortened by 4 bases and J by 4 bases, with 7 bases between the two germline ends. Here the CDR3 DNA reads TGTGCCAGCAGCTCCCTCTCCTATGGCTACACCTTC. This encodes CASSSLSYGYTF.

The chain is built from TRBV7-8 and TRBJ2-5; TRBD1 agrees at 9 bases. The V and J ends lost 5 bases and 5 bases, in that order; junction bases with no gene match: 9. The CDR3 is 15 residues long. CDR1 is SGHVS and CDR2 is FQNEAQ in the germline V gene. In nucleotides, the CDR3 is TGTGCCAGCAGCACCCACAGGGGGCGCAGGGAGACCCAGTACTTC. Its protein product is CASSTHRGRRETQYF.

This chain uses TRBV4-3 with TRBJ2-7, with 7 positions matching TRBD2. The CDR3 loop spans 14 amino acids. CDR1 and CDR2 (germline): LGHNA, YSLEER. J gave up 7 bases and V 0 bases, and 6 bases lay outside the gene matches. The CDR3 region is CASSQDRTSGEQYF. CDR3 DNA: TGCGCCAGCAGCCAAGATAGGACTAGTGGGGAGCAGTACTTC.

J is TRBJ2-1 and V is TRBV9, with TRBD2 as a possible D gene (5 bases). Germline assignment: CDR1 SGDLS and CDR2 YYNGEE. Trimming left V 1 base short and J 9 bases short, with 8 bases between. The CDR3 has 12 amino acids. The CDR3 DNA reads as TGTGCCAGCAGCGTACTAGCTGGTGAGCAGTTCTTC. As protein: CASSVLAGEQFF.

This chain connects TRBV7-9 to TRBJ1-5; no firm D call. This CDR3 has 15 residues. The germline V and J ends were trimmed by 1 base and 3 bases, with 10 bases remaining between them. Germline assignment: CDR1 SEHNR and CDR2 FQNEAQ (reference sequence). CDR3 sequence: CASSLGFQPNQPQHF. CDR3 in DNA: TGTGCCAGCAGCTTAGGATTCCAACCCAATCAGCCCCAGCATTTT. Full variable domain (outside the CDR3, taken from reference TRBV7-9 and TRBJ1-5): DTGVSQNPRHKITKRGQNVTFRCDPISEHNRLYWYRQTLGQGPEFLTYFQNEAQLEKSRLLSDRFSAERPKGSFSTLEIQRTEQGDSAMYLCASSLGFQPNQPQHFGDGTRLSIL.

The chain carries TRBV7-2 and TRBJ1-2, with 7 nucleotides matching TRBD1. Trimming cost V 5 bases and J 0 bases; bases outside gene matches: 9. The length of the CDR3 is 16 residues. Looked up from germline, CDR1 is SGHTA and CDR2 is FQGNSA. CDR3 amino acids: CASSTGGGRANYGYTF. Here the CDR3 DNA reads TGTGCCAGCAGCACGGGAGGGGGCCGAGCTAACTATGGCTACACCTTC.

The gene calls are TRBV5-1 and TRBJ2-1; D is ambiguous. The germline CDR1 and CDR2 sequences are SGHRS and YFSETQ. Trimming removed 0 bases at V and 10 bases at J, with 8 bases between. The CDR3 length is 12 residues. The CDR3 bases are TGCGCCAGCAGCTTGGCCCCCCAAGAGCAGTTCTTC. Encoded protein: CASSLAPQEQFF.